The T cell receptor (beta chain) under discussion was sequenced for a study of PD-1 blockade in classical Hodgkin lymphoma. As concerns this clone: The target antigen is unknown.

General study points: Diversity in CD4+ TCRs, unlike that measured in CD8+ TCRs, had risen significantly by C4D1.

The CDR3 sequence is 18 residues long. The germline V and J ends were trimmed by 4 bases and 1 base, with 20 bases remaining between them. In germline, CDR1 is SGDLS, CDR2 YYNGEE. The table came from immunoSEQ multiplex PCR; TCRdb's copy has only in-frame clones and leaves some out. The sample has roughly 100,000 clones; about 89% are singletons. Relapse after autologous stem cell transplantation occurred in every patient, and brentuximab vedotin exposure varied. The receptor comes from a human donor with classical Hodgkin lymphoma. Sequenced here: peripheral blood mononuclear cells (PBMCs), sampled before the second cycle of nivolumab. V is TRBV9 and J is TRBJ1-4, with D tentatively TRBD1 (5 bases). The CDR3 DNA reads as TGTGCCAGCAGCCACGGAGGGGACGCGGCCTTAACTAATGAAAAACTGTTTTTT. As protein: CASSHGGDAALTNEKLFF. The full variable domain, rest sourced from reference TRBV9 and TRBJ1-4, is DSGVTQTPKHLITATGQRVTLRCSPRSGDLSVYWYQQSLDQGLQFLIQYYNGEERAKGNILERFSAQQFPDLHSELNLSSLELGDSALYFCASSHGGDAALTNEKLFFGSGTQLSVL.